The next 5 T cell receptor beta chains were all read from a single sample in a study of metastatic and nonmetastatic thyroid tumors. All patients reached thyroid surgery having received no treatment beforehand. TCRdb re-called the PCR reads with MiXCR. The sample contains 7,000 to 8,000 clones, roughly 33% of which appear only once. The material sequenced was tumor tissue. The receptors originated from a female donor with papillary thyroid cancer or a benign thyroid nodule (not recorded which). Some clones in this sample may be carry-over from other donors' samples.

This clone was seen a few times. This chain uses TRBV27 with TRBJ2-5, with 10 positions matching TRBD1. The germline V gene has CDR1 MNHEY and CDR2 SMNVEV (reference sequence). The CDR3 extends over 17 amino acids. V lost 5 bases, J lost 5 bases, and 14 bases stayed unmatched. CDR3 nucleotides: TGTGCCAGCAGTCAGATGCCGGGACAGGGGTCTGGGGAGACCCAGTACTTC. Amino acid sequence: CASSQMPGQGSGETQYF.

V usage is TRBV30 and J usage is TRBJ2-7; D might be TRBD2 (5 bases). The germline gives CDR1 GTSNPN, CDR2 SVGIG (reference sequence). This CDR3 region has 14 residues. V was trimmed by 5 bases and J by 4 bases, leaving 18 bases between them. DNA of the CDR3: TGTGCCTGGGGCAGGACTTACCCGTCTTACGAGCAGTACTTC. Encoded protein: CAWGRTYPSYEQYF.

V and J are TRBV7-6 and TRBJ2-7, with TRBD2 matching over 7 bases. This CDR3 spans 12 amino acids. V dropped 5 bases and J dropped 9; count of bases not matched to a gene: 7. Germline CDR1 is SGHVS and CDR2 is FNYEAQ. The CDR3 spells CASSIDSGPQYF. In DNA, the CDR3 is TGTGCCAGCAGCATAGATAGCGGGCCGCAGTACTTC.

DNA for the CDR3: TGCGCCAGCAGCCCGGTCGGCCGGCCGGACTATGGCTACACCTTC. This encodes CASSPVGRPDYGYTF. The chain joins TRBV4-1 to TRBJ1-2; no firm D call. The CDR3 is 15 amino acids. Germline V CDR1 and CDR2: MGHRA, YSYEKL. V was clipped by 4 bases and J by 3 bases, with 15 bases between them.

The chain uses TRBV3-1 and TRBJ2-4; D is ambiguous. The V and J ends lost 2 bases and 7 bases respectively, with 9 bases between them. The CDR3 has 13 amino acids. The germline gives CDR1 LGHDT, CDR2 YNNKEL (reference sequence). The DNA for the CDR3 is TGTGCCAGCAGCCAACAGAATCGCAACATTCAGTACTTC. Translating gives CASSQQNRNIQYF.